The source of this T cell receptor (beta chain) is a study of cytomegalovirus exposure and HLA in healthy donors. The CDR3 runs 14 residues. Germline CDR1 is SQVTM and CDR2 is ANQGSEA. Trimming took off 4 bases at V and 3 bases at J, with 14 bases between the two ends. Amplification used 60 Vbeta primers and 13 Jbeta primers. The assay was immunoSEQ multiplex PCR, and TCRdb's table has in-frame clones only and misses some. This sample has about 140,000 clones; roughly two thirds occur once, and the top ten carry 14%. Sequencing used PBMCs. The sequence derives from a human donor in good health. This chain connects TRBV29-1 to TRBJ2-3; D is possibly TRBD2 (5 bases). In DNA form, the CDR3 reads TGCAGCGTTGTATCGGGGTTGAATACAGATACGCAGTATTTT. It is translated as CSVVSGLNTDTQYF.